This is a list of T cell receptor beta chains from one sample in a study of metastatic and nonmetastatic thyroid tumors. TCRdb re-analyzed the PCR reads using MiXCR. The sample has about 21,000 clones; approximately 30% are singletons. The sequenced material came from blood. The receptors were sampled from a female donor with papillary thyroid cancer or a benign thyroid nodule (not recorded which). Some clones in this sample may be carry-over from other donors' samples. The CDR3 runs from the conserved cysteine through the conserved F or W. The D gene is left open where the match is weak. Some rows mark clone size as missing; the rest say once, few, many or name a class of expanded clone.

v_call: TRBV6-2/TRBV6-3
j_call: TRBJ2-5
d_call: NA
clone_size: NA
cdr3_nt: TGTGCCAGCAGCCCCCGTGCCCAAGAGACCCAGTACTTC
cdr3_aa: CASSPRAQETQYF

v_call: TRBV7-9
j_call: TRBJ1-5
d_call: NA
clone_size: many
cdr3_nt: TGTGCCAGCAGCTTAGGGAAGAGCAATCAGCCCCAGCATTTT
cdr3_aa: CASSLGKSNQPQHF

v_call: TRBV20-1
j_call: TRBJ1-6
d_call: TRBD1
clone_size: many
cdr3_nt: TGCAGTGCTCGAAAGGCGGGACAGGGGGGGAATTCACCCCTCCACTTT
cdr3_aa: CSARKAGQGGNSPLHF

v_call: TRBV5-6
j_call: TRBJ1-2
d_call: TRBD1
clone_size: many
cdr3_nt: TGTGCCAGCAGCTTACCGGGACAGCGGTACTATGGCTACACCTTC
cdr3_aa: CASSLPGQRYYGYTF

v_call: TRBV30
j_call: TRBJ1-6
d_call: TRBD1
clone_size: NA
cdr3_nt: TGTGCCTACGACCGGGACAGTGGGTCACCCCTCCACTTT
cdr3_aa: CAYDRDSGSPLHF

v_call: TRBV4-1
j_call: TRBJ1-5
d_call: NA
clone_size: NA
cdr3_nt: TGCGCCAGCAGCCACAGGGGCAATCAGCCCCAGCATTTT
cdr3_aa: CASSHRGNQPQHF

v_call: TRBV11-2
j_call: TRBJ1-5
d_call: NA
clone_size: NA
cdr3_nt: TGTGCCAGCAGCTTATCAGGCGGGGGGAATCAGCCCCAGCATTTT
cdr3_aa: CASSLSGGGNQPQHF

v_call: TRBV7-9
j_call: TRBJ2-5
d_call: NA
clone_size: many
cdr3_nt: TGTGCCAGCAGCTTAGGGCAGGACCTCACAGAGACCCAGTACTTC
cdr3_aa: CASSLGQDLTETQYF

v_call: TRBV2
j_call: TRBJ2-5
d_call: NA
clone_size: NA
cdr3_nt: TGTGCCAGGAGTGACCAGCGCACCAGAGATACCCAGTACTTC
cdr3_aa: CARSDQRTRDTQYF

v_call: TRBV28
j_call: TRBJ2-7
d_call: NA
clone_size: few
cdr3_nt: TGTGCCAGCAGTGATCCGGGAAACATGTACTTC
cdr3_aa: CASSDPGNMYF

v_call: TRBV7-9
j_call: TRBJ1-1
d_call: TRBD1
clone_size: many
cdr3_nt: TGTGCCAGCAGCTTGACAGGGGGTTTCGCTGAAGCTTTCTTT
cdr3_aa: CASSLTGGFAEAFF

v_call: TRBV2
j_call: TRBJ1-5
d_call: NA
clone_size: NA
cdr3_nt: TGTGCCAGCAGTGGAACATCCACCTCTAGCAATCAGCCCCAGCATTTT
cdr3_aa: CASSGTSTSSNQPQHF

v_call: TRBV7-8
j_call: TRBJ2-7
d_call: NA
clone_size: NA
cdr3_nt: TGTGCCAGCAGCTTAGCGCATCAAGGTACCTACGAGCAGTACTTC
cdr3_aa: CASSLAHQGTYEQYF

v_call: TRBV9
j_call: TRBJ2-1
d_call: TRBD2
clone_size: NA
cdr3_nt: TGTGCCAGCAGGCCCCCACTAGCGGGAGCTTCTAATGAGCATTTATTC
cdr3_aa: CASRPPLAGASNEHLF

v_call: TRBV5-4
j_call: TRBJ2-1
d_call: TRBD2
clone_size: many
cdr3_nt: TGTGCCAGCAGCTCTGGCGGGACTAGGGGACTTCCGAGGTACAATGGGCAGTTCTTC
cdr3_aa: CASSSGGTRGLPRYNGQFF

v_call: TRBV4-1
j_call: TRBJ2-7
d_call: TRBD2
clone_size: once
cdr3_nt: TGCGCCAGCAGCCTACGAGGAGGACTAGCGGGAGCAGGCGATTACGCGCGGTACTTC
cdr3_aa: CASSLRGGLAGAGDYARYF

v_call: TRBV9
j_call: TRBJ2-1
d_call: TRBD2
clone_size: NA
cdr3_nt: TGTGCCAGCAGCGCGAGAAGCGGGGGGGCATCCAATGTGCAGTTCTTC
cdr3_aa: CASSARSGGASNVQFF

v_call: TRBV30
j_call: TRBJ1-4
d_call: TRBD1
clone_size: many
cdr3_nt: TGTGCCTGGAGTGATATATTCCCGGGACAGAGGAATGAAAAACTGTTTTTT
cdr3_aa: CAWSDIFPGQRNEKLFF

v_call: TRBV30
j_call: TRBJ2-1
d_call: NA
clone_size: NA
cdr3_nt: TGTGCCTGGAGTCCACAGACGAGGGAGCAGTTCTTC
cdr3_aa: CAWSPQTREQFF